This record concerns one TCR beta chain sequence. No antigen is known for it. The primer mix had 52 TRBV and 13 TRBJ primers. Here immunoSEQ multiplex PCR was the method, and the copy in TCRdb shows in-frame clones only, minus some. The sample holds tens of thousands of clones, 85% to 95% seen once. Germline V gives CDR1 KGHSH, CDR2 LQKENI. Trimming left V 5 bases short and J 2 bases short, with 10 bases between. The CDR3 is 15 residues long. Patients aged 2 to 39 years had fewer naive and more memory CD4+ and CD8+ T cells. This specimen belongs to a study of regulatory T cells. Study-wide results and caveats: Hydrophobic residues at CDR3 positions 6 and 7 were enriched in conventional CD4+ T cells of CD3G-deficient patients.

The rearrangement joins TRBV18 to TRBJ2-6; no clear D. The receptor was isolated from a child aged 2 to 15 with CD3G deficiency. The specimen sequenced was conventional CD4+ T cells sorted from blood. The CDR3 here is CASSATLTGANVLTF. DNA for the CDR3: TGTGCCAGCTCAGCTACCTTGACTGGGGCCAACGTCCTGACTTTC.